This T cell receptor beta chain comes out of a study of shared clonotypes between healthy human individuals. As for the study in general: Researchers assigned three CD4 naive, three CD4 memory, two CD8 naive and one CD8 memory plate to each donor.

The table came from immunoSEQ multiplex PCR; TCRdb's copy has only in-frame clones and leaves some out. The table has some 2.3 million clones, approximately 95% seen once; the top ten hold about 0.39%. CDR3 length: 10 residues. Trimming shortened V by 3 bases and J by 9 bases, and 2 bases separated the two germline ends. Germline lookup yields CDR1 SEHNR and CDR2 FQNEAQ (reference sequence). Sequencing was done on a sample of naive CD4+ T cells from PBMCs. The sample's subset: CD45RA+ positively selected. The sequence came from a man younger than 35 in good health. Some clones in this sample may be carry-over from other donors' samples. This chain connects TRBV7-9 to TRBJ2-2; D unresolved. CDR3 nucleotide sequence: TGTGCCAGCAGCTTTAGGGAGCTGTTTTTT. Encoded protein: CASSFRELFF.